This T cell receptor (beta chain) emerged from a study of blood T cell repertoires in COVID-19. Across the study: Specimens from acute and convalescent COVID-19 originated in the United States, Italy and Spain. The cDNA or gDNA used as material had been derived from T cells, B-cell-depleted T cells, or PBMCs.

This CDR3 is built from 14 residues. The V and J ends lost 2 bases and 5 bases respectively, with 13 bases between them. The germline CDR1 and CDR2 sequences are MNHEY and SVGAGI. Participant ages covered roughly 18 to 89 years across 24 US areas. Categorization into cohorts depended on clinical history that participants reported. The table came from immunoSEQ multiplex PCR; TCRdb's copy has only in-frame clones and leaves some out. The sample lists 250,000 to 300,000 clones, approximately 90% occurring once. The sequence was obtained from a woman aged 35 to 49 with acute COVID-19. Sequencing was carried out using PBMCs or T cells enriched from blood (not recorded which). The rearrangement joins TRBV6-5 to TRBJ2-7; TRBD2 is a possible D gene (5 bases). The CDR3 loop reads CASSYRTAFDEQYF. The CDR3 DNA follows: TGTGCCAGCAGTTACCGGACTGCTTTCGACGAGCAGTACTTC.